These 3 T cell receptor beta chains originate from one sample sequenced in a study of regulatory T cells in long-lasting Graves disease. Indicated time point: newly diagnosed GD, antithyroid drugs for less than 3 months. Scientists built the TCR library using RNA that was extracted from PBMCs. According to the study, TCR beta libraries were built with iRepertoire HTBI primers and CDR3-region Arm-PCR. Via MiXCR, TCRdb re-called the multiplex PCR reads, giving one row per CDR3 protein. Of about 470,000 distinct CDR3 sequences listed, 16% are singletons. This same sample was also taken into another study, of T cells in Graves' hyperthyroidism and ophthalmopathy.

This specimen consisted of peripheral blood mononuclear cells (PBMCs), obtained at new diagnosis, from a patient treated with antithyroid drugs. These receptor sequences come from a man in his forties or fifties with Graves disease.

The V call is TRBV7-9, the J call TRBJ2-1, with 10 nucleotides matching TRBD1. V gave up 5 bases and J gave up 3 bases; unmatched junction bases: 7. This CDR3 is built from 16 residues. The germline V gene encodes CDR1 SEHNR and CDR2 FQNEAQ (reference sequence). The CDR3, as DNA: TGTGCCAGCAGCCAGCCCGGGACAGGGGTCTACAATGAGCAGTTCTTC. It is translated as CASSQPGTGVYNEQFF. Combining the CDR3 with reference TRBV7-9 and TRBJ2-1 gives the whole variable domain DTGVSQNPRHKITKRGQNVTFRCDPISEHNRLYWYRQTLGQGPEFLTYFQNEAQLEKSRLLSDRFSAERPKGSFSTLEIQRTEQGDSAMYLCASSQPGTGVYNEQFFGPGTRLTVL.

As for this clonotype: The CDR3 ends on some other residue instead of the conserved phenylalanine or tryptophan, so this is likely a read error. The chain has TRBV20-1 and TRBJ2-1; 13 bases agree with TRBD2. V trimming: 1 base; J trimming: 6 bases; junction bases outside the gene matches: 6. The CDR3 sequence is 16 residues long. The germline gives CDR1 DFQATT, CDR2 SNEGSKA (reference sequence). The CDR3 DNA follows: TGCAGTGCTAGAGGCTTTCGACTAGCGGGAGGCAATGAGCAGTTCTTA. Protein: CSARGFRLAGGNEQFL.

This clonotype was picked up many times. V gene TRBV6-1 combines with J gene TRBJ2-7; 8 bases line up with TRBD2. The ends lost 2 bases at V and 0 bases at J; junction bases unmatched: 15. The CDR3 length is 19 residues. Germline-derived CDR1 and CDR2 are MNHNS and SASEGT. CDR3 protein: CASSEIRDWGLVSSYEQYF. The CDR3 nucleotides are TGTGCCAGCAGTGAAATCCGGGACTGGGGACTAGTAAGCTCCTACGAGCAGTACTTC.